These 20 T cell receptor beta chains were all obtained from the same sample, sequenced in a study of blood T cell repertoires in COVID-19. Sequencing used immunoSEQ multiplex PCR; TCRdb keeps in-frame clones, though not all of them. The sample carries roughly 150,000 clones, roughly 80% recorded once. Material for sequencing was PBMCs or T cells enriched from blood (not recorded which). Receptors originate from a woman aged 40 to 50 with acute COVID-19.

The chain employs TRBV6-4 and TRBJ2-3; 7 bases match TRBD1. The germline CDR1 and CDR2 sequences are MRHNA and SNTAGT. After removal of 6 bases from V and 5 bases from J, the junction contained 8 bases not matched to a gene. This CDR3 comprises 14 residues. CDR3 loop: CASSPGTEGDTQYF. For the CDR3, the DNA is TGTGCCAGCAGCCCCGGGACAGAGGGAGATACGCAGTATTTT.

CDR3 coding DNA: TGTGCCAGCCGTTCGGGGACCCTAGCGGGAAAGAACACCGGGGAGCTGTTTTTT. Protein: CASRSGTLAGKNTGELFF. The chain joins TRBV27 to TRBJ2-2; 9 bases map to TRBD2. CDR1 and CDR2 (germline): MNHEY, SMNVEV (reference sequence). The CDR3 spans 18 residues. V shed 8 bases and J 1 base; nucleotides not matched to a gene: 14.

The CDR3 DNA sequence: TGTGCCAGCAGCCGACGCGGGGGAGGCTCTGGAAACACCATATATTTT. Protein: CASSRRGGGSGNTIYF. This sequence joins TRBV11-3 and TRBJ1-3, with TRBD1 as a possible D gene (5 bases). Trimming pared 5 bases from V and 0 bases from J, leaving 14 bases between. CDR1 and CDR2 from the germline V gene are SGHNT and YENEEA. This CDR3 region has 16 residues.

The CDR3 region is CASSPLGAGTDNTDTQYF. For the CDR3, the DNA is TGTGCCAGCAGCCCTTTGGGCGCGGGGACTGACAACACAGATACGCAGTATTTT. The chain employs TRBV27 and TRBJ2-3; D might be TRBD2 (6 bases). Per germline, CDR1 MNHEY and CDR2 SMNVEV (reference sequence). The length of the CDR3 is 18 residues. Deletions cut 6 bases from V and 2 bases from J, with 24 bases between.

The V call is TRBV6-6, the J call TRBJ1-6; TRBD1 agrees at 7 bases. In germline, CDR1 is MNHNY, CDR2 SVGAGI (reference sequence). J gave up 0 bases and V 5 bases, and 10 bases lay outside the gene matches. The CDR3 consists of 18 residues. In DNA, the CDR3 is TGTGCCAGCAGTCCAACGGGACAGCTGAGCTCCTATAATTCACCCCTCCACTTT. It encodes CASSPTGQLSSYNSPLHF.

This rearrangement joins TRBV5-1 to TRBJ2-7; 10 bases are a match to TRBD2. J gave up 3 bases and V 5 bases, and 5 bases lay outside the gene matches. Germline CDR1 and CDR2: SGHRS and YFSETQ. The CDR3 is made up of 14 amino acids. The CDR3 spells CASRGLATSYEQYF. CDR3 sequence (DNA): TGCGCCAGCAGGGGACTAGCGACTAGCTACGAGCAGTACTTC.

This chain links TRBV11-3 with TRBJ2-3, with TRBD2 matching over 12 bases. V trimming: 3 bases; J trimming: 3 bases; junction bases outside the gene matches: 7. Germline V CDR1 and CDR2: SGHNT, YENEEA. The CDR3 consists of 17 residues. The CDR3 sequence is CASSLTSTSGSTDTQYF. CDR3 DNA: TGTGCCAGCAGCTTGACATCGACTAGCGGGAGTACAGATACGCAGTATTTT.

The gene calls are TRBV12-5 and TRBJ2-7; 7 bases align to TRBD1. Germline loops: CDR1 LGHNT, CDR2 FRNRAP. With 2 bases clipped from V and 3 bases from J, the junction kept 7 bases outside the gene matches. This CDR3 region has 15 residues. Here the CDR3 reads CASGLPYRDSYEQYF. CDR3 nucleotide sequence: TGTGCTAGTGGTTTGCCTTACCGGGACAGCTACGAGCAGTACTTC.

CDR3 in amino acids: CASSPGLALGTEAFF. As DNA, the CDR3 is TGTGCCAGCTCGCCTGGACTGGCGTTGGGCACTGAAGCTTTCTTT. This sequence joins TRBV18 and TRBJ1-1; D gene ambiguous. Trimming left V 6 bases short and J 4 bases short, with 18 bases between. CDR3 length: 15 residues. Germline assignment: CDR1 KGHSH and CDR2 LQKENI.

The chain recombines TRBV6-5 with TRBJ2-3; 10 nucleotides match TRBD1. The CDR3 consists of 15 residues. Looked up from germline, CDR1 is MNHEY and CDR2 is SVGAGI. Trimming at V came to 6 bases and at J to 1 base, leaving 4 bases not matched to a gene. The CDR3, as DNA: TGTGCCAGCAGATCCGGGACAGGGGGCACAGATACGCAGTATTTT. Encoded protein: CASRSGTGGTDTQYF.

V and J are TRBV9 and TRBJ2-2, with D possibly TRBD2 on 6 matching bases. V was shortened by 3 bases and J by 5 bases, with 14 bases between the two germline ends. The CDR3 length is 15 residues. Germline CDR1 reads SGDLS; CDR2 reads YYNGEE. CDR3: CASSARLGLTGELFF. The DNA of the CDR3 is TGTGCCAGCAGCGCTCGACTAGGGCTTACCGGGGAGCTGTTTTTT.

This clone was found once. V gene TRBV5-1 combines with J gene TRBJ2-5; the D is unclear. The CDR3 consists of 11 residues. The germline V gene encodes CDR1 SGHRS and CDR2 YFSETQ. V was shortened by 5 bases and J by 5 bases, with 7 bases between the two germline ends. The CDR3 loop is CASSYGETQYF. Written as DNA, the CDR3 is TGCGCCAGCAGTTATGGCGAGACCCAGTACTTC.

This chain uses TRBV25-1 with TRBJ1-5, with 10 bases identical to TRBD1. Losses at the gene ends were 2 bases for V and 11 bases for J; bases not matched to a gene: 6. CDR3 length: 14 amino acids. CDR1 MGHDK and CDR2 SYGVNS come from the germline V gene. The CDR3 protein is CASSEPGQGKTQHF. As DNA, the CDR3 is TGTGCCAGCAGTGAACCGGGACAGGGGAAAACCCAGCATTTT. Full variable domain (outside the CDR3, taken from reference TRBV25-1 and TRBJ1-5): EADIYQTPRYLVIGTGKKITLECSQTMGHDKMYWYQQDPGMELHLIHYSYGVNSTEKGDLSSESTVSRIRTEHFPLTLESARPSHTSQYLCASSEPGQGKTQHFGDGTRLSIL.

V and J are TRBV6-1 and TRBJ1-1; D not certain. V gave up 3 bases and J gave up 1 base, with 9 bases separating them. This CDR3 contains 14 residues. Germline-derived CDR1 and CDR2 are MNHNS and SASEGT. This chain's CDR3 is CASSDSGRNTEAFF. The CDR3 DNA follows: TGTGCCAGCAGTGATTCGGGGAGGAACACTGAAGCTTTCTTT.

CDR3 loop: CASSLSFGGAPYEQYF. In DNA form, the CDR3 reads TGTGCCAGCAGCTTAAGCTTCGGGGGGGCGCCCTACGAGCAGTACTTC. This chain links TRBV11-2 with TRBJ2-7; 8 bases line up with TRBD2. From germline, CDR1 is SGHAT and CDR2 FQNNGV. V was clipped by 2 bases and J by 2 bases; unmatched bases: 8. The CDR3 loop spans 16 amino acids.

This sequence joins TRBV9 and TRBJ2-1, with a possible D match to TRBD2 (6 bases). This CDR3 is built from 15 residues. V was cut by 0 bases and J by 9 bases, with 16 bases left in between. Germline lookup yields CDR1 SGDLS and CDR2 YYNGEE. The CDR3 is CASSVEGGVGGEQFF. CDR3 sequence (DNA): TGTGCCAGCAGCGTAGAAGGCGGGGTAGGAGGTGAGCAGTTCTTC. Using reference TRBV9 and TRBJ2-1 for the parts outside the CDR3, the full variable domain is DSGVTQTPKHLITATGQRVTLRCSPRSGDLSVYWYQQSLDQGLQFLIQYYNGEERAKGNILERFSAQQFPDLHSELNLSSLELGDSALYFCASSVEGGVGGEQFFGPGTRLTVL.

The chain uses TRBV5-1 and TRBJ2-2; D might be TRBD1 (6 bases). The V and J ends lost 0 bases and 3 bases respectively, with 12 bases between them. Germline-derived CDR1 and CDR2 are SGHRS and YFSETQ. The CDR3 is made up of 16 amino acids. The CDR3 bases are TGCGCCAGCAGCTTGGTGCCAGGGGCGCACACCGGGGAGCTGTTTTTT. This translates into CASSLVPGAHTGELFF.

The chain recombines TRBV6-1 with TRBJ1-5, with a tentative D call TRBD1 (5 bases). Germline CDR1 is MNHNS and CDR2 is SASEGT. CDR3 length: 14 residues. The V end was cut by 3 bases, the J end by 3 bases, with 9 bases between. The CDR3 nucleotides are TGTGCCAGCAGTGACCAGGGCCCCAATCAGCCCCAGCATTTT. It encodes CASSDQGPNQPQHF.

This sequence joins TRBV4-1 and TRBJ1-1; 7 bases are shared with TRBD1. This CDR3 has 14 amino acids. Germline V gene lookup returns CDR1 MGHRA and CDR2 YSYEKL. After removal of 6 bases from V and 5 bases from J, the junction contained 9 bases not matched to a gene. The CDR3 DNA is TGCGCCAGCAGTGTTTACAGGGGAAAAACTGAAGCTTTCTTT. It codes for CASSVYRGKTEAFF.

This sequence joins TRBV30 and TRBJ1-4; the match to TRBD1 covers 7 bases. Germline values: CDR1 GTSNPN, CDR2 SVGIG (reference sequence). This CDR3 comprises 15 residues. J lost 3 bases, V lost 3 bases, and 7 bases had no gene match. Here the CDR3 reads CAWSQQGRPNEKLFF. CDR3 sequence (DNA): TGTGCCTGGAGCCAACAGGGGAGGCCTAATGAAAAACTGTTTTTT.